The 19 T cell receptor beta chains below come from one sample, sequenced in a study of blood T cells in healthy people across ages. A second about 6 to 11 cycle PCR used barcoded and J-beta primers. TCRdb ran MiXCR on the 5' RACE reads and lists one entry per CDR3 protein. The table shows some 890,000 distinct CDR3 sequences, with under 35% occurring only once. The same data also contributed to another study, on T cells of mothers and their children.

The source material was blood. These receptors originate from a woman aged 40 to 50 in good health.

The table lists this clonotype with a few counts. V usage is TRBV6-1 and J usage is TRBJ2-1; unclear D gene. The CDR3 runs 16 residues. Germline V CDR1 and CDR2: MNHNS, SASEGT. V lost 2 bases, J lost 0 bases, and 11 bases lay in between. In DNA, the CDR3 is TGTGCCAGCAGTGAACAGACCAGGAGCTCCTACAATGAGCAGTTCTTC. The encoded protein is CASSEQTRSSYNEQFF.

This clonotype was recorded at least ten times. This rearrangement joins TRBV20-1 to TRBJ2-1; 11 bases align to TRBD2. V gave up 6 bases and J gave up 0 bases; unmatched junction bases: 7. The CDR3 has 16 amino acids. From germline, CDR1 is DFQATT and CDR2 SNEGSKA (reference sequence). CDR3 nucleotide sequence: TGCAGTGCACATACACTAGCGGGGGACTCCTACAATGAGCAGTTCTTC. Translating it yields CSAHTLAGDSYNEQFF.

The chain employs TRBV20-1 and TRBJ2-3; D uncertain. Per the germline V gene, CDR1 is DFQATT and CDR2 is SNEGSKA (reference sequence). With 5 bases removed from V and 0 bases from J, the gap between germline ends came to 9 bases. The CDR3 spans 13 residues. Here the CDR3 DNA reads TGCAGTGCTCCACCGTCCAGCACAGATACGCAGTATTTT. Its translation: CSAPPSSTDTQYF.

The chain joins TRBV12-3 or TRBV12-4 to TRBJ2-1; the D is unclear. CDR3 length: 13 residues. V lost 3 bases and J 8 bases, leaving 11 bases between the germline ends. CDR3 protein: CASSLGQLYEQFF. The CDR3 DNA follows: TGTGCCAGCAGTTTGGGCCAGTTATATGAGCAGTTCTTC.

The V and J genes are TRBV10-3 and TRBJ1-6; 9 positions agree with TRBD1. J gave up 6 bases and V 6 bases, and 6 bases lay outside the gene matches. The CDR3 is made up of 15 amino acids. Germline CDR1 reads ENHRY; CDR2 reads SYGVKD. In DNA, the CDR3 is TGTGCCATCAGGGCACAGGGGGCGGTTAATTCACCCCTCCACTTT. Its translation: CAIRAQGAVNSPLHF.

The chain joins TRBV11-3 to TRBJ2-1; 8 bases match TRBD1. Trimming removed 5 bases from V and 2 bases from J; junction bases left unmatched: 5. This CDR3 is 15 amino acids long. CDR1 is SGHNT and CDR2 is YENEEA in the germline V gene. In DNA, the CDR3 is TGTGCCAGCAGCGATAGGACAGGGCCCTACAATGAGCAGTTCTTC. Translating gives CASSDRTGPYNEQFF.

The gene calls are TRBV6-2 or TRBV6-3 and TRBJ2-7; D is unresolved. The V and J ends lost 9 bases and 2 bases respectively, with 11 bases between them. The CDR3 length is 12 residues. Germline values: CDR1 MNHEY, CDR2 SVGEGT. CDR3 nucleotides: TGTGCCAGTCTGAATAAGGCCTACGAGCAGTACTTC. Protein sequence: CASLNKAYEQYF.

Written as DNA, the CDR3 is TGTGCCAGCAGCCGAGCGGGGGGGCTGGAGACCCAGTACTTC. Translating gives CASSRAGGLETQYF. The V and J genes are TRBV27 and TRBJ2-5, with TRBD2 matching 10 bases. Per germline, CDR1 MNHEY and CDR2 SMNVEV (reference sequence). The V and J ends lost 6 bases and 5 bases, in that order; junction bases with no gene match: 6. This CDR3 spans 14 amino acids.

The chain joins TRBV7-8 to TRBJ2-4; D gene uncertain. The germline V gene has CDR1 SGHVS and CDR2 FQNEAQ. V was shortened by 1 base and J by 8 bases, with 15 bases between the two germline ends. This CDR3 has 15 amino acids. CDR3 sequence reads: CASSLGLTAWDIQYF. CDR3 in DNA: TGTGCCAGCAGCTTAGGTTTGACGGCGTGGGACATTCAGTACTTC.

This clonotype was seen ten or more times. V is TRBV7-2 and J is TRBJ1-1, with D possibly TRBD1 on 6 matching bases. CDR3 length equals 13 residues. Germline V gene sequence: CDR1 SGHTA, CDR2 FQGNSA. V was clipped by 5 bases and J by 6 bases, with 13 bases between them. The DNA for the CDR3 is TGTGCCAGCAGCATACAGGGTGGTTCTGAAGCTTTCTTT. Its translation is CASSIQGGSEAFF.

This clonotype was found many times. This chain joins TRBV3-1 and TRBJ2-6, with no clear D. CDR3 length: 15 amino acids. Germline assignment: CDR1 LGHDT and CDR2 YNNKEL (reference sequence). Between the trimmed V and J ends, which lost 4 bases and 4 bases, there was a span of 11 bases. The chain's CDR3 is CASSPSLGGANVLTF. CDR3 nucleotide sequence: TGTGCCAGCAGCCCCTCGCTGGGGGGGGCCAACGTCCTGACTTTC.

This clonotype was detected a few times. This chain connects TRBV4-1 to TRBJ2-7, with 7 bases lining up with TRBD1. V lost 2 bases and J lost 5; bases outside the gene matches: 9. Looked up from germline, CDR1 is MGHRA and CDR2 is YSYEKL. The CDR3 length is 15 residues. In nucleotides, the CDR3 is TGCGCCAGCAGCCAATCCTCGACAGGGTTAGACGAGCAGTACTTC. Protein sequence: CASSQSSTGLDEQYF.

The V gene is TRBV7-3, the J gene TRBJ2-7; 7 bases line up with TRBD1. Germline CDR1 and CDR2: SGHTA and FQGTGA. Trimming removed 4 bases from V and 4 bases from J; junction bases left unmatched: 16. The CDR3 loop spans 17 amino acids. The CDR3 loop is CASSSRGLGRALYEQYF. The CDR3 coding sequence is TGTGCCAGCAGCTCCAGGGGGTTGGGCAGGGCCCTTTACGAGCAGTACTTC.

This clonotype was seen repeatedly, ten times or more. The J gene is TRBJ1-1, the V gene TRBV5-4, with no clear D. Germline V lookup: CDR1 SGHNT, CDR2 YYREEE (reference sequence). Trimming removed 2 bases at V and 4 bases at J, with 9 bases between. This CDR3 is 13 amino acids long. This chain's CDR3 is CASSLWGGTEAFF. CDR3 in DNA: TGTGCCAGCAGCTTATGGGGTGGCACTGAAGCTTTCTTT.

As concerns this clonotype: This may be a read error: a much more frequent sequence differs by one nucleotide. The J gene is TRBJ1-2, the V gene TRBV15, with D hard to call. From germline, CDR1 is LNHNV and CDR2 YYDKDF (reference sequence). This CDR3 spans 15 amino acids. The CDR3 DNA reads as TGTGCCGCCAGCAGAGATTCCGGGCAGAGCTATGGCTACACCTTC. Translating gives CAASRDSGQSYGYTF.

This clonotype was detected only a few times. The rearrangement uses TRBV12-3 or TRBV12-4 and TRBJ2-2, with TRBD1 matching 7 bases. The CDR3 consists of 15 residues. The junction had 5 bases not matched to a gene; V was cut back by 5 bases and J by 2 bases. CDR3 sequence (DNA): TGTGCCAGCAGTCAGACAGGGCGAAACACCGGGGAGCTGTTTTTT. Its translation: CASSQTGRNTGELFF.

The chain has TRBV4-3 and TRBJ2-2; 7 nucleotides align to TRBD1. The junction had 8 bases not matched to a gene; V was cut back by 8 bases and J by 5 bases. CDR3 length equals 14 residues. Germline CDR1 LGHNA, CDR2 YSLEER. CDR3 DNA sequence: TGCGCCAGCGCCCCGGACAGGAGGACCGGGGAGCTGTTTTTT. This encodes CASAPDRRTGELFF.

The chain joins TRBV28 to TRBJ1-1; the D is unclear. The CDR3 loop spans 15 amino acids. The ends were cut back, 1 base at V and 1 base at J, with 10 bases in the middle. Germline V gene sequence: CDR1 MDHEN, CDR2 SYDVKM. CDR3 sequence: CASSLFASGNTEAFF. The CDR3 nucleotides are TGTGCCAGCAGTTTATTCGCCAGCGGGAACACTGAAGCTTTCTTT. Together with reference TRBV28 and TRBJ1-1, the CDR3 gives the full variable domain: DVKVTQSSRYLVKRTGEKVFLECVQDMDHENMFWYRQDPGLGLRLIYFSYDVKMKEKGDIPEGYSVSREKKERFSLILESASTNQTSMYLCASSLFASGNTEAFFGQGTRLTVV.

This rearrangement joins TRBV5-1 to TRBJ2-4; the D gene is possibly TRBD2 (5 bases). TRBJ2-7 explains the end of the DNA better; the J call may be wrong. This CDR3 region has 14 residues. Germline CDR1 SGHRS, CDR2 YFSETQ. The CDR3, as DNA: TGCGCCAGCAGCTTGGACGCGGAGGCCTACGAGCAGTACTTC. This codes for CASSLDAEAYEQYF.